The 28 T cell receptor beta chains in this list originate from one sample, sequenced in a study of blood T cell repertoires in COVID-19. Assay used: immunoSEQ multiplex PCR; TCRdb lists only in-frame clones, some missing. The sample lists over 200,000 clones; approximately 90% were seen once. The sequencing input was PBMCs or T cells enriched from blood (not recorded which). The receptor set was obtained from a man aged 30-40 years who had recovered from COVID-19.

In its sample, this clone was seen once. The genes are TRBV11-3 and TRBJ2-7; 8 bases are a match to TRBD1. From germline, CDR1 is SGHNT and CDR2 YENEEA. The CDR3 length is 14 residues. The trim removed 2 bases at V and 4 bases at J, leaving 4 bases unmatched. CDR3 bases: TGTGCCAGCAGCTTATCGGGACAGGCGTACGAGCAGTACTTC. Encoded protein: CASSLSGQAYEQYF. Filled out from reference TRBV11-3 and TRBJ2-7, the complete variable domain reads EAGVVQSPRYKIIEKKQPVAFWCNPISGHNTLYWYLQNLGQGPELLIRYENEEAVDDSQLPKDRFSAERLKGVDSTLKIQPAELGDSAVYLCASSLSGQAYEQYFGPGTRLTVT.

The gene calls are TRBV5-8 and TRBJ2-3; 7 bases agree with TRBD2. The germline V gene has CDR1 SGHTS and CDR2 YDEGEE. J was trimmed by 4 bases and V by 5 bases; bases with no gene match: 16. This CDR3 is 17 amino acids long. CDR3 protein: CASRPGRERDEADTQYF. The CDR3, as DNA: TGTGCCAGCAGACCGGGGAGAGAGCGGGACGAGGCAGATACGCAGTATTTT.

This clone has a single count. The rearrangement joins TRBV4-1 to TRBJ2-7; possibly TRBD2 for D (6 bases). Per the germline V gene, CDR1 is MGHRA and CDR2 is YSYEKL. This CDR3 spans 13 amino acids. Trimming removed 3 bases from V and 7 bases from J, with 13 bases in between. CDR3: CASSQRELAEQYF. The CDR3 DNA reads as TGCGCCAGCAGCCAGAGAGAGCTAGCGGAGCAGTACTTC.

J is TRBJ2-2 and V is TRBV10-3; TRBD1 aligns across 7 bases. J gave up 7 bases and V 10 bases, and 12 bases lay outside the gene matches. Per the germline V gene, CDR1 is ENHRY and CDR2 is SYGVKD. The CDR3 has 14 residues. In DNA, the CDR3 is TGTGCCAGACACAGACAGGGTTTAGGCGGGGAGCTGTTTTTT. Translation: CARHRQGLGGELFF.

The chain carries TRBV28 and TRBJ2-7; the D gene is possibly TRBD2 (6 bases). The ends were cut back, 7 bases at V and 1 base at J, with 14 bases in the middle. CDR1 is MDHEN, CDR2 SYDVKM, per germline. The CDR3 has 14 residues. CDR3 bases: TGTGCCAGCACCCCGGGACTGTATTCCTACGAGCAGTACTTC. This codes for CASTPGLYSYEQYF.

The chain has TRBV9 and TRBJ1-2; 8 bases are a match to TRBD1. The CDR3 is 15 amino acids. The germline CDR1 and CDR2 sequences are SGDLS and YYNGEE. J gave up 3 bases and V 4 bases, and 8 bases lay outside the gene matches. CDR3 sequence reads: CASSSRTGTHYGYTF. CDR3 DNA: TGTGCCAGCAGCTCCCGGACAGGGACACACTATGGCTACACCTTC.

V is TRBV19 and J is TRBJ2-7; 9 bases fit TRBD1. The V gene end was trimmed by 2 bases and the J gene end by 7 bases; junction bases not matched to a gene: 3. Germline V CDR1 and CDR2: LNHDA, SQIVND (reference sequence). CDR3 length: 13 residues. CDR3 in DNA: TGTGCCAGTAGTATACACAGGGGGCAAGAGCAGTACTTC. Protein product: CASSIHRGQEQYF.

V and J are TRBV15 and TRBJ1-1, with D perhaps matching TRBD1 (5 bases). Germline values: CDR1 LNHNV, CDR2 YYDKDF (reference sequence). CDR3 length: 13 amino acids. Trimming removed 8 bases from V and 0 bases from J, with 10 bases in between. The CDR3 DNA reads TGTGCCACCGGGGGGATTATGAACACTGAAGCTTTCTTT. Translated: CATGGIMNTEAFF.

DNA of the CDR3: TGTGCCAGCAGTCTTCTAGCGGGAATAGACACCGGGGAGCTGTTTTTT. Its protein is CASSLLAGIDTGELFF. The chain has TRBV28 and TRBJ2-2; 9 bases match TRBD2. CDR1 and CDR2 from the germline V gene are MDHEN and SYDVKM. This CDR3 is built from 16 residues. V was clipped by 5 bases and J by 3 bases; unmatched bases: 7.

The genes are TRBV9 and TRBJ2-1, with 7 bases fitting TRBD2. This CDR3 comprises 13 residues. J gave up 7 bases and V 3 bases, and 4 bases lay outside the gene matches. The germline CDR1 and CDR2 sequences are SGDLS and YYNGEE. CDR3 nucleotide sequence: TGTGCCAGCAGCGGAGCGGGACTAAATGAGCAGTTCTTC. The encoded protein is CASSGAGLNEQFF.

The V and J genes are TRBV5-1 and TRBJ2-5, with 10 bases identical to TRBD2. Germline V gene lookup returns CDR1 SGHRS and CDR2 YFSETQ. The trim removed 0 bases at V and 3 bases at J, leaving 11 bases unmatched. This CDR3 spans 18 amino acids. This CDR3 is CASSLDPLAGALKETQYF. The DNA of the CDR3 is TGCGCCAGCAGCTTGGATCCCCTAGCGGGAGCCTTAAAAGAGACCCAGTACTTC.

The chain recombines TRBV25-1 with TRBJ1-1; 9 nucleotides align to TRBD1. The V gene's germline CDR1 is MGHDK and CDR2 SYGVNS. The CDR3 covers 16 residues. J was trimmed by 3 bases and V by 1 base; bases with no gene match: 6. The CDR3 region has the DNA TGTGCCAGCAGTGAATTCCCGGGACAGGGCCACACTGAAGCTTTCTTT. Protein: CASSEFPGQGHTEAFF.

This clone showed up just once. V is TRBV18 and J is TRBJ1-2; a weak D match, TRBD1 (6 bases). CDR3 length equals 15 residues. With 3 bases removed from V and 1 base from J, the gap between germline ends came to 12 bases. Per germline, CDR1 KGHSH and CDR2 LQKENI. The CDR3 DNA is TGTGCCAGCTCACCCTCCATGGACAGTAACTATGGCTACACCTTC. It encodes CASSPSMDSNYGYTF.

The CDR3, as DNA: TGTGCCAGCAGCGGCGGGGGGAGCGATGAGCAGTTCTTC. Its translation: CASSGGGSDEQFF. The rearrangement joins TRBV9 to TRBJ2-1, with 8 bases aligning to TRBD2. Germline-derived CDR1 and CDR2 are SGDLS and YYNGEE. CDR3 length: 13 amino acids. Trimming removed 3 bases from V and 8 bases from J; junction bases left unmatched: 4. Looking up the rest from reference TRBV9 and TRBJ2-1 gives the full variable domain: DSGVTQTPKHLITATGQRVTLRCSPRSGDLSVYWYQQSLDQGLQFLIQYYNGEERAKGNILERFSAQQFPDLHSELNLSSLELGDSALYFCASSGGGSDEQFFGPGTRLTVL.

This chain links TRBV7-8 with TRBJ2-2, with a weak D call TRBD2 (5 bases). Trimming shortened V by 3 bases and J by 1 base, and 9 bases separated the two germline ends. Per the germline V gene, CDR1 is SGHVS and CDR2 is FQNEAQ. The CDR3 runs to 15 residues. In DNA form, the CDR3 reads TGTGCCAGCAGCTTCGGCGGAGGGAACACCGGGGAGCTGTTTTTT. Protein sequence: CASSFGGGNTGELFF.

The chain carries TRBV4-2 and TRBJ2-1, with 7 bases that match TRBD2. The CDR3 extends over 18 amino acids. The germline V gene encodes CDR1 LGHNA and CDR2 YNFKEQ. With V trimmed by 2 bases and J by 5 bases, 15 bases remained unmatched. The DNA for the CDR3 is TGTGCCAGCAGCCAATCTACTACGACTAGCCTTGTCCACAATGAGCAGTTCTTC. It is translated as CASSQSTTTSLVHNEQFF.

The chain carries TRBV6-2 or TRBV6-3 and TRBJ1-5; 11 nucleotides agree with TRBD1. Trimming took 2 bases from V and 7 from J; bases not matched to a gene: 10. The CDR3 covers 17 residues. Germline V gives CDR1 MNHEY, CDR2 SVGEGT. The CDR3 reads CASSYLARTGGRQPQHF. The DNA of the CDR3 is TGTGCCAGCAGTTACCTCGCCCGGACAGGGGGCAGGCAGCCCCAGCATTTT.

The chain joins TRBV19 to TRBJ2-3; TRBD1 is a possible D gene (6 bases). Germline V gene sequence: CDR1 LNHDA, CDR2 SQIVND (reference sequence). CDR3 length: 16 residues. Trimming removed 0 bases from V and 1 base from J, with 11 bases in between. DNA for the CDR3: TGTGCCAGTAGTATAGAACAGGGTGGGGGCACAGATACGCAGTATTTT. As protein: CASSIEQGGGTDTQYF. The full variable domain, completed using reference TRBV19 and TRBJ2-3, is DGGITQSPKYLFRKEGQNVTLSCEQNLNHDAMYWYRQDPGQGLRLIYYSQIVNDFQKGDIAEGYSVSREKKESFPLTVTSAQKNPTAFYLCASSIEQGGGTDTQYFGPGTRLTVL.

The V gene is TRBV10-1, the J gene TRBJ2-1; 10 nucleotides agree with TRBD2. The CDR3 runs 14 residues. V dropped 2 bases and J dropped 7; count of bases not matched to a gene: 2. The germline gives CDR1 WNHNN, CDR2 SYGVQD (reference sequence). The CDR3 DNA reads TGCGCCAGCAGTGAGAGCGGGGGGGCAAATGAGCAGTTCTTC. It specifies CASSESGGANEQFF.

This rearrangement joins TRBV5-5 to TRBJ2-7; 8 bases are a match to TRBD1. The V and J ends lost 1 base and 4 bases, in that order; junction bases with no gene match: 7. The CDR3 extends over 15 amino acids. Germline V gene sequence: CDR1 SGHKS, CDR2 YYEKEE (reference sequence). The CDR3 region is CASSLFYRTGYEQYF. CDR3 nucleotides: TGTGCCAGCAGCTTGTTCTATAGGACAGGGTACGAGCAGTACTTC.

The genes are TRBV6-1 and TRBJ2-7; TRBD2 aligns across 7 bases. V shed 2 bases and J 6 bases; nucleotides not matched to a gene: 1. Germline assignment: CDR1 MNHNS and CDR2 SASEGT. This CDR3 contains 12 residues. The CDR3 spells CASSETGGEQYF. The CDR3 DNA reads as TGTGCCAGCAGTGAAACGGGGGGCGAGCAGTACTTC.

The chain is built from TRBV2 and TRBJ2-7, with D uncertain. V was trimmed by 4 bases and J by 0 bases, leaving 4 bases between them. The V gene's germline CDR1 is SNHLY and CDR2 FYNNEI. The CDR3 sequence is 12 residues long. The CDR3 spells CASSVYSYEQYF. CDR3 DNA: TGTGCCAGCAGTGTGTACTCCTACGAGCAGTACTTC.

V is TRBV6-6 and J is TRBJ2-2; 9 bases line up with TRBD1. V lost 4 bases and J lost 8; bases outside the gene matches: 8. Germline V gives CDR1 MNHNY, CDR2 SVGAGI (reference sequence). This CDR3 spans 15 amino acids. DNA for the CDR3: TGTGCCAGCAGTTCCGGGACAGGGCCTTCGGGGGAGCTGTTTTTT. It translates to CASSSGTGPSGELFF.

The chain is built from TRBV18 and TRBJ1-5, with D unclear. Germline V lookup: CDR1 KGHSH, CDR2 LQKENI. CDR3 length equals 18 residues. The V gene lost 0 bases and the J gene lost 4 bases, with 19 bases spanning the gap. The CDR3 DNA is TGTGCCAGCTCACCACCAATTGGAGATATCAACCCAAATCAGCCCCAGCATTTT. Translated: CASSPPIGDINPNQPQHF. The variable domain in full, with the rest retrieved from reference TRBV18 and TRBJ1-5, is NAGVMQNPRHLVRRRGQEARLRCSPMKGHSHVYWYRQLPEEGLKFMVYLQKENIIDESGMPKERFSAEFPKEGPSILRIQQVVRGDSAAYFCASSPPIGDINPNQPQHFGDGTRLSIL.

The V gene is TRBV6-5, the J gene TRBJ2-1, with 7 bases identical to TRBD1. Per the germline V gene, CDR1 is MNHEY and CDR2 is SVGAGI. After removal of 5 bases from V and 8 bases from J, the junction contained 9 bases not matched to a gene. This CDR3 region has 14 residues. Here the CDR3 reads CASSHGQGEHEQFF. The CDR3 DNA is TGTGCCAGCAGTCACGGGCAGGGGGAGCATGAGCAGTTCTTC.

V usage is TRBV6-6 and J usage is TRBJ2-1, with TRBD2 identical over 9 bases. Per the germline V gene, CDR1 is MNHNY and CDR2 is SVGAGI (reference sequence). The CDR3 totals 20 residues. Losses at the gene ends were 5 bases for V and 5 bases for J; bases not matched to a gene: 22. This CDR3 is CASSPKGSSGTSRPDNEQFF. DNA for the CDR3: TGTGCCAGCAGTCCCAAGGGGTCTAGCGGGACCTCCCGACCCGACAATGAGCAGTTCTTC.

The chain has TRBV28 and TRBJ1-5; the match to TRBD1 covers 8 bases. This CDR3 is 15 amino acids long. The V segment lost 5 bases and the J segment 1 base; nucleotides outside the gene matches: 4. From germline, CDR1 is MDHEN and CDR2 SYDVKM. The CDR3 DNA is TGTGCCAGCAGTAAGACAGGGGCGAGCAATCAGCCCCAGCATTTT. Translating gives CASSKTGASNQPQHF.

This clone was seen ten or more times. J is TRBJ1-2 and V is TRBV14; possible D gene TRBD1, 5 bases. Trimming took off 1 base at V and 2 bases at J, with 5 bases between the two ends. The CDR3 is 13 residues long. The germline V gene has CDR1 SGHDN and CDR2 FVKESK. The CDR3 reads CASSQGTNYGYTF. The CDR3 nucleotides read TGTGCCAGCAGCCAAGGGACAAACTATGGCTACACCTTC.